This TCR beta chain was retrieved from a study of blood T cell repertoires in COVID-19. Libraries were prepared by immunoSEQ multiplex PCR; TCRdb keeps only in-frame clonotypes and omits some of them. There are about 310,000 clones in the sample; around 87% occur only once, and 1% lies in the top ten. Germline values: CDR1 GTSNPN, CDR2 SVGIG (reference sequence). The CDR3 covers 16 residues. Trimming at V came to 1 base and at J to 2 bases, leaving 6 bases not matched to a gene. Material for sequencing was peripheral blood. The rearrangement uses TRBV30 and TRBJ2-5; 11 bases agree with TRBD1. The clonotype originates from a man aged 50 or older with active or convalescent COVID-19. The CDR3, as DNA: TGTGCCTGGAGTGGCATCGGGACAGGGGGTCAAGAGACCCAGTACTTC. This translates into CAWSGIGTGGQETQYF.